This T cell receptor beta chain was recovered during a study of blood T cell repertoires in COVID-19. Across the study: Sites across the United States, Italy and Spain contributed samples from acute and convalescent COVID-19.

Under the authors' procedure: Counts of nucleated cells, estimated from reference gene primer amplification, were obtained. Measured with immunoSEQ multiplex PCR; TCRdb has only the in-frame clones, and not every one. V and J calls plus clone size are reproduced from that table; the DNA served to infer D and trimming. The sample holds roughly 200,000 clones, around 85% seen once. The J segment lost 7 bases and the V segment lost 7 bases, leaving 6 bases of the junction unmatched. The CDR3 sequence is 13 residues long. The germline V gene encodes CDR1 LNHDA and CDR2 SQIVND (reference sequence). This clonotype was obtained from a woman aged 55-69 years with acute or convalescent COVID-19. V and J are TRBV19 and TRBJ1-4, with 7 bases aligning to TRBD1. Sequencing input: peripheral blood. CDR3 in DNA: TGTGCCAGTAAGAGAGGGGGCTTTGAAAAACTGTTTTTT. Translation: CASKRGGFEKLFF.